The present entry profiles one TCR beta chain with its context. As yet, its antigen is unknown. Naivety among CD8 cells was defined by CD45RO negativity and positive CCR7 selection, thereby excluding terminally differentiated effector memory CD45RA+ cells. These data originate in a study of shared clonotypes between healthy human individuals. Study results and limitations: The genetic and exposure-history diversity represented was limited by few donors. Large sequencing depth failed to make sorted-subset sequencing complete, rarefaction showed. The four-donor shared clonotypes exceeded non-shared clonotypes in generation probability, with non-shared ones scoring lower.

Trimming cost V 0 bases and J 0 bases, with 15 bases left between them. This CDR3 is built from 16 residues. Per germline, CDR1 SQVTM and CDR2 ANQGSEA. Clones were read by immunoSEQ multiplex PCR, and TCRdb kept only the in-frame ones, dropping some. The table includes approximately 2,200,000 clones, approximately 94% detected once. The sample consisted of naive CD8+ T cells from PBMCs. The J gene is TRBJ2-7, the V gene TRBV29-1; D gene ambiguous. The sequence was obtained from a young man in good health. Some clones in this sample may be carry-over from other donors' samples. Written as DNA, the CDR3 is TGCAGCGTTGAAGACCCTAAACGAGGAGACTCCTACGAGCAGTACTTC. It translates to CSVEDPKRGDSYEQYF.